This T cell receptor beta chain was documented in a study of PD-L1 blockade in urothelial cancer (dated by TCRdb to 2016 to 2017). In the study overall: Every patient began therapy in the mid-2010s and was given atezolizumab 1,200 mg intravenously every 3 weeks. In the same patients, pretreatment tumors underwent whole exome sequencing and RNA sequencing in addition to TCR sequencing. An ECOG performance status of 0 or 1 was recorded for the patients, and 0 to 3 prior chemotherapy regimens had been received by the patients. An exploratory multi-omic analysis was conducted of the somatic, immune and clinical correlates of response to PD-L1 blockade with atezolizumab in urothelial cancer. Pretreatment blood TCR-seq was available for under 35 patients, at least one posttreatment blood collection was obtained for approximately 24 patients, and tumor TCR-seq was available for approximately 24 patients. Durable clinical benefit was achieved by nine patients and was not achieved by 20 patients. Blood samples were analyzed 3 weeks after the start of treatment (second dose) and 6 weeks after the start of treatment. Twenty-five of 29 patients were males with bladder-origin urothelial cancer, and about 60% of the 29 reported a prior smoking history. Blood samples gave median yields of about 150,000 T cells and over 80,000 unique TCRs, along with a median clonality of about 0.084. Pretreatment tumor samples, along with matched peripheral blood serially collected before and after atezolizumab treatment, were subjected to TCR sequencing. Progression-free survival longer than 6 months counted as durable clinical benefit, and TCR features were additionally tested against both progression-free and overall survival.

To estimate absolute template abundance from read counts, synthetic TCR analog templates were spiked into each PCR. Using the immunoSEQ assay, TCRbeta CDR3 regions were amplified from genomic DNA with bias-controlled V and J gene primers. Sequencing of rearranged TCRbeta segments was done at approximately 20X coverage. The authors' analysis ran thus. Clustering was used to correct sequencing errors, and CDR3s were annotated against IMGT so that V, D and J genes could be assigned. Downstream analyses used only productive TCRbeta rearrangements and left out out-of-frame or stop-codon sequences. Clonality was computed as one minus Shannon entropy normalized by the log of the number of unique productive sequences. Fisher's exact test with Benjamini-Hochberg correction, using a cutoff of adjusted p below 0.01, was how clones that differed between time points or between blood and tumor were identified. The source is immuneACCESS, and TCRdb retained only in-frame sequences with V and J called. Part of the clones is not carried over; for the studies checked, unresolved V genes explain less than half of this, and the remainder is unexplained. For V, J and clone size, that table is used; D and trimming come from the DNA. The sample table lists almost 90,000 clones, 65% to 85% of them with a count of one. 2% to 2.5% of the sample rests with the top ten.

The study at large found these results: Improved progression-free and overall survival was found to be associated with pretreatment peripheral blood TCR clonality below the median. Small sample size (n ≈ 27) and many exploratory analyses mean the results are intended to be hypothesis-generating. At 3 weeks after the start of treatment, tumor-associated TCR clones in peripheral blood had expanded more in patients with durable benefit (n ≈ 22, p = 0.022).

Details on this clone: The target of this receptor is not known. Per-base qualities were not stored, and no clone one base away is much larger.

Between the V and J ends, shortened by 6 bases and 0 bases respectively, the junction contains 15 bases. CDR3 length: 15 amino acids, cysteine to phenylalanine. The kept DNA is CDR3 alone, 45 bases in frame from the first base. Based on the germline V gene, the CDR1 and CDR2 sequences are MNHEY and SVGAGI. Sample time point, as interpreted from the label and publication: pretreatment peripheral blood. The cohort comprised nearly 30 patients with locally advanced or metastatic urothelial carcinoma treated at Memorial Sloan Kettering on a trial protocol. Peripheral blood mononuclear cells were collected pretreatment and during treatment, at between 1 and 8 total time points per patient. The Qiagen DNeasy Blood extraction kit was used to purify genomic DNA from total PBMCs and tumor samples. Collected pretreatment and during treatment, PBMCs were isolated and stored as previously described.

This specimen consisted of PBMCs, obtained around atezolizumab (anti-PD-L1) treatment. This clonotype was sampled from a man aged 55-75 years with urothelial cancer. Here the chain combines TRBV6-5 and TRBJ2-7, and perhaps TRBD2 as D gene, on 5 matching bases. For the CDR3, the sequence is CASSPGSSLSYEQYF. The DNA sequence follows: TGTGCCAGCAGCCCGGGATCTTCCCTCTCCTACGAGCAGTACTTC.